This is a list of T cell receptor beta chains from one sample in a study of blood T cell repertoires in COVID-19. Sequenced by immunoSEQ multiplex PCR; TCRdb stores in-frame clones only, minus some. The sample yields around 400,000 clones, around nine tenths seen once. Input material: PBMCs or T cells enriched from blood (not recorded which). The receptors come from a woman aged 18-35 years who had been exposed to COVID-19. CDR3s include the opening cysteine and the closing phenylalanine or tryptophan. Fields, in order: V gene, J gene, clone size, D gene, CDR3 protein, CDR3 DNA. A D gene is named only where the DNA matches it firmly. Size values are once, few and many counts, or a class for expanded clones, and some rows have none.

TRBV5-8,TRBJ2-3,-,TRBD1,CASSLLEGALGLDTQYF,TGTGCCAGCAGCTTGCTCGAGGGGGCGTTAGGGCTGGATACGCAGTATTTT
TRBV27,TRBJ2-2,-,-,CASKGVDTGELFF,TGTGCCAGCAAGGGGGTGGACACCGGGGAGCTGTTTTTT
TRBV6-6,TRBJ2-5,-,TRBD1,CASSDRGETQYF,TGTGCCAGCAGCGACAGGGGTGAGACCCAGTACTTC
TRBV19,TRBJ1-5,-,TRBD1,CASTRGTGNKSNQPQHF,TGTGCCAGTACTAGGGGGACAGGGAATAAGAGCAATCAGCCCCAGCATTTT
TRBV7-9,TRBJ2-3,few,TRBD1,CASSLATGGAGDTQYF,TGTGCCAGCAGCTTAGCAACAGGGGGAGCCGGAGATACGCAGTATTTT
TRBV11-3,TRBJ2-2,-,TRBD1,CASSLGMTGGFSGELFF,TGTGCCAGCAGCTTAGGGATGACAGGGGGATTTTCCGGGGAGCTGTTTTTT
TRBV10-1,TRBJ2-7,-,TRBD1,CARERDRATDEQYF,TGCGCCAGGGAAAGGGACAGGGCCACCGACGAGCAGTACTTC
TRBV4-3,TRBJ2-3,-,TRBD1,CASSQDFRGRTDTQYF,TGCGCCAGCAGCCAAGATTTCAGGGGGAGAACAGATACGCAGTATTTT
TRBV29-1,TRBJ1-4,-,-,CSVVGGPSDQVPNEKLFF,TGCAGCGTTGTGGGAGGTCCATCCGATCAGGTCCCTAATGAAAAACTGTTTTTT
TRBV10-3,TRBJ1-1,-,-,CAISEVLGAATNTEAFF,TGTGCCATCAGTGAAGTTTTAGGGGCAGCCACGAACACTGAAGCTTTCTTT
TRBV7-9,TRBJ1-5,-,TRBD1,CASSLEEGANNQPQHF,TGTGCCAGCAGCTTAGAGGAGGGGGCGAACAATCAGCCCCAGCATTTT
TRBV7-2,TRBJ2-7,-,TRBD2,CASSFNGLAYEQYF,TGTGCCAGCAGCTTCAATGGACTAGCGTACGAGCAGTACTTC
TRBV7-2,TRBJ1-5,-,-,CASSEPNRAHQPQHF,TGTGCCAGCAGCGAGCCTAACAGGGCCCATCAGCCCCAGCATTTT
TRBV7-6,TRBJ2-7,once,-,CASSLGGPGSYEQYF,TGTGCCAGCAGCTTAGGAGGGCCCGGTAGCTACGAGCAGTACTTC
TRBV19,TRBJ1-6,once,-,CASSMGNSPLHF,TGTGCCAGTAGTATGGGCAATTCACCCCTCCACTTT
TRBV18,TRBJ1-5,once,-,CASSPRTDSNQPQHF,TGTGCCAGCTCACCAAGGACAGATAGCAATCAGCCCCAGCATTTT
TRBV7-9,TRBJ1-1,-,TRBD1,CASRSQGWTEAFF,TGTGCCAGCAGATCACAGGGGTGGACTGAAGCTTTCTTT
TRBV5-1,TRBJ1-2,-,TRBD1,CASSLPTGQNNYGYTF,TGCGCCAGCAGCTTACCAACGGGACAGAATAACTATGGCTACACCTTC
TRBV5-6,TRBJ1-1,-,-,CASSAAGFESEAFF,TGTGCCAGCAGCGCCGCGGGGTTTGAGTCTGAAGCTTTCTTT
TRBV9,TRBJ2-5,-,-,CASSVGGTTQETQYF,TGTGCCAGCAGCGTAGGAGGGACAACCCAAGAGACCCAGTACTTC
TRBV7-9,TRBJ2-1,-,TRBD2,CASSFGTSYNEQFF,TGTGCCAGCAGCTTCGGGACTAGCTACAATGAGCAGTTCTTC
TRBV7-2,TRBJ1-5,few,-,CASSRRGGGDQPQHF,TGTGCCAGCAGCCGTCGGGGGGGCGGAGATCAGCCCCAGCATTTT
TRBV28,TRBJ1-4,-,-,CASSSRTVEKLFF,TGTGCCAGCAGTTCCCGGACAGTTGAAAAACTGTTTTTT
TRBV24-1,TRBJ2-7,-,TRBD2,CATSDGRLAGGRDEQYF,TGTGCCACCAGTGACGGACGACTAGCGGGAGGGAGGGACGAGCAGTACTTC
TRBV5-1,TRBJ2-7,-,-,CASRNSLDHEQYF,TGCGCCAGCAGAAACTCTCTCGATCACGAGCAGTACTTC
TRBV6-5,TRBJ2-2,-,-,CASSYSGANTGELFF,TGTGCCAGCAGTTACTCGGGCGCGAACACCGGGGAGCTGTTTTTT
TRBV24-1,TRBJ2-5,-,TRBD2,CATSDRLTSGDKTQYF,TGTGCCACCAGTGATCGACTTACTAGCGGGGACAAGACCCAGTACTTC
TRBV5-4,TRBJ1-1,-,-,CASSHEYTEAFF,TGTGCCAGCAGCCATGAGTACACTGAAGCTTTCTTT
TRBV6-4,TRBJ2-1,-,TRBD2,CASSPGLAGEQFF,TGTGCCAGCAGCCCGGGACTAGCGGGGGAGCAGTTCTTC
TRBV5-1,TRBJ2-1,-,-,CASSLWGVSYNEQFF,TGCGCCAGCAGCTTGTGGGGAGTTTCCTACAATGAGCAGTTCTTC
TRBV30,TRBJ1-6,-,-,CAWSVRHYNSPLHF,TGTGCCTGGAGTGTACGACACTATAATTCACCCCTCCACTTT
TRBV20-1,TRBJ1-1,few,-,CSASSGNTEAFF,TGCAGTGCTAGTTCAGGGAACACTGAAGCTTTCTTT
TRBV3-1/TRBV3-2,TRBJ1-6,few,TRBD1,CASSQRDRDNSPLHF,TGTGCCAGCAGCCAGCGGGACAGGGATAATTCACCCCTCCACTTT
TRBV5-6,TRBJ1-6,-,TRBD1,CASSNVYGQGALRSPLHF,TGTGCCAGCAGCAATGTTTACGGACAGGGGGCGTTAAGGTCACCCCTCCACTTT
TRBV2,TRBJ1-1,-,-,CASLPGNTEAFF,TGTGCCAGCCTACCGGGGAACACTGAAGCTTTCTTT
TRBV2,TRBJ2-2,-,TRBD2,CASGATSDVPGELFF,TGTGCCAGCGGGGCGACTAGCGATGTTCCCGGGGAGCTGTTTTTT
TRBV30,TRBJ1-1,-,-,CAWRWGHSRDTEAFF,TGTGCCTGGAGGTGGGGACATTCGAGGGACACTGAAGCTTTCTTT
TRBV6-5,TRBJ2-2,-,-,CASSLGGTGELFF,TGTGCCAGCAGTCTAGGTGGCACCGGGGAGCTGTTTTTT
TRBV6-2/TRBV6-3,TRBJ2-2,-,TRBD1,CASSYRGQGSGELFF,TGTGCCAGCAGTTACCGGGGACAGGGGAGCGGGGAGCTGTTTTTT
TRBV5-6,TRBJ1-2,-,TRBD1,CASSWGQGIFSGYTF,TGTGCCAGCAGCTGGGGACAGGGAATATTCAGTGGCTACACCTTC
TRBV7-3,TRBJ2-5,-,-,CASSFGGRETQYF,TGTGCCAGCAGCTTCGGGGGACGAGAGACCCAGTACTTC
TRBV11-2,TRBJ1-4,-,-,CASSLEFGGRGNEKLFF,TGTGCCAGCAGCTTAGAATTTGGGGGCAGGGGTAATGAAAAACTGTTTTTT
TRBV4-2,TRBJ1-2,-,TRBD1,CASSQGVEDRDDGYTF,TGTGCCAGCAGCCAAGGGGTAGAGGACAGGGACGATGGCTACACCTTC
TRBV27,TRBJ2-2,-,TRBD2,CASSLWAGGANTGELFF,TGTGCCAGCAGTTTATGGGCGGGGGGTGCGAACACCGGGGAGCTGTTTTTT
TRBV4-1,TRBJ2-1,-,TRBD2,CASSQAGPGLAGRGSDEQFF,TGCGCCAGCAGCCAAGCCGGACCGGGACTAGCGGGGAGGGGCTCGGATGAGCAGTTCTTC
TRBV11-2,TRBJ1-1,-,TRBD1,CASSISPGQGAAEAFF,TGTGCCAGCAGTATCTCCCCGGGACAGGGGGCAGCTGAAGCTTTCTTT
TRBV29-1,TRBJ2-3,-,-,CSVGSTAVDTQYF,TGCAGCGTTGGCTCGACGGCGGTAGATACGCAGTATTTT
TRBV28,TRBJ1-1,-,-,CASSTTTGNTEAFF,TGTGCCAGCAGTACTACGACAGGGAACACTGAAGCTTTCTTT
TRBV6-5,TRBJ2-7,-,-,CASSYTGGSPGEQYF,TGTGCCAGCAGTTATACGGGGGGCTCCCCGGGCGAGCAGTACTTC
TRBV20-1,TRBJ1-6,-,TRBD1,CSASSLDRDGNSPLHF,TGCAGTGCTAGTAGCCTCGACAGGGATGGCAATTCACCCCTCCACTTT